This entry is about one TCR beta chain. Its antigen remains unknown. The assay was immunoSEQ multiplex PCR, and TCRdb's table has in-frame clones only and misses some. The table records about 62,000 clones, around 84% of them present only once. Autoimmune disease history or systemic immunosuppression excluded patients. This specimen comes from a study of OX40 agonist ivuxolimab in advanced cancers. The study's findings and limits: Low clonal expansion, among the lowest seen, marked partial responders at 0.1-3.0 mg/kg. On average, CD8+ T cells showed a greater number of expanded clones than CD4+. Dosing at 0.1 to 3.0 mg/kg was accompanied by clonal expansion of CD4+ and CD8+ blood T cells by week 6.

The CDR3 extends over 15 amino acids. Germline assignment: CDR1 KGHSH and CDR2 LQKENI. The V and J ends lost 1 base and 2 bases respectively, with 8 bases between them. Sequencing was performed on CD4+ or CD8+ T cells sorted from blood, taken in a trial of the OX40 agonist ivuxolimab. The sequence came from an adult with an advanced solid tumor such as melanoma, head and neck, liver or kidney cancer. This chain joins TRBV18 and TRBJ2-2; the D is unclear. CDR3 region: CASSPQVGNTGELFF. In DNA form, the CDR3 reads TGTGCCAGCTCACCACAAGTAGGAAACACCGGGGAGCTGTTTTTT. Supplemented by reference TRBV18 and TRBJ2-2, the full variable domain reads NAGVMQNPRHLVRRRGQEARLRCSPMKGHSHVYWYRQLPEEGLKFMVYLQKENIIDESGMPKERFSAEFPKEGPSILRIQQVVRGDSAAYFCASSPQVGNTGELFFGEGSRLTVL.